What follows is one TCR beta chain and its context. No antigen is known for it. Per-base quality was not reported, and no clone a single base away is much larger than it. This entry comes from a study of control samples from healthy donors and cancer patients (dated by TCRdb to 2018 to 2020). Library prep was done by the immunoSEQ multiplex PCR assay. As stored in TCRdb, this immuneACCESS dataset retains in-frame rearrangements with V and J assigned. A fraction of the clones does not appear; measured against another copy, unresolved V genes explain less than half of the discrepancy, and the remainder lacks a known reason. The sample table contains 190,000 or so clones; only one count was recorded for 85% to 95% of them. Over 1.1% of the sample lies in the top ten. From the cysteine through the phenylalanine, the CDR3 covers 12 amino acids. Of the read, only the CDR3 DNA is kept; its 36 bases are in frame from base 1.

The sequencing input was blood. The sequence joins TRBV1 to TRBJ2-7; no DNA check was done on the table's D call, TRBD2. TRBV1 is tagged as a pseudogene. The origin of this receptor is a man aged 18 to 30 in good health. The CDR3 corresponds to CTSNSGTYEQYF. The DNA reads TGCACCAGCAACAGCGGTACCTACGAGCAGTACTTC.